One T cell receptor beta chain is described in this entry. Its antigen is still unknown. Relative to the germline gene, one junction end is altered; a read error may explain this. The authors ran a second PCR of roughly 7 to 11 cycles using a sample-barcoded 5' primer and a J-beta primer mix. From the 5' RACE reads, TCRdb called clonotypes with MiXCR, one entry per CDR3 protein. The table includes around 600,000 distinct CDR3 sequences, around half detected once. Per the germline V gene, CDR1 is DFQATT and CDR2 is SNEGSKA (reference sequence). This CDR3 contains 14 residues. This sample was included in a study of blood T cells in healthy people across ages. Overall study findings and caveats: Older individuals had lower TCR beta diversity per million T cells (the decline was roughly linear).

The receptor comes from a man aged 80 or over in good health. Sequenced material: blood. This chain joins TRBV20-1 and TRBJ2-3, with D possibly being TRBD1 or TRBD2 (5 bases each). The CDR3 nucleotides read TGCAGTACTAGTCCAGGGCCCGGCACAGATACGCAGTATTTT. Protein product: CSTSPGPGTDTQYF.